This is a list of T cell receptor beta chains from one sample in a study of blood T cell repertoires in COVID-19. The table came from immunoSEQ multiplex PCR; TCRdb's copy has only in-frame clones and leaves some out. Of 200,000 to 250,000 clones listed, approximately 81% are singletons. Material for sequencing was peripheral blood. All receptors come from a man younger than 45 with active or convalescent COVID-19. Each CDR3 is given with its conserved first and last residue. The order of the fields is J gene, D gene, clone size, V gene, CDR3 protein, CDR3 DNA. The D gene is left open where the match is weak. The listing skips clone size in some rows; elsewhere it reads once, few, many or a size class.

TRBJ2-7	-	once	TRBV6-5	CASSYSGESDYEQYF	TGTGCCAGCAGTTACTCTGGGGAGTCGGACTACGAGCAGTACTTC
TRBJ2-5	TRBD2	-	TRBV11-2	CASSLELAGGLLTQYF	TGTGCCAGCAGCTTAGAGCTAGCGGGGGGCCTATTGACCCAGTACTTC
TRBJ2-7	-	-	TRBV4-2	CASSQVEAVSPEASPPWEQYF	TGTGCCAGCAGCCAAGTCGAAGCGGTAAGCCCGGAGGCCAGTCCCCCGTGGGAGCAGTACTTC
TRBJ1-4	TRBD1	few	TRBV6-5	CASRTGFLGEKLFF	TGTGCCAGCAGGACAGGGTTTTTAGGAGAAAAACTGTTTTTT
TRBJ1-5	-	once	TRBV19	CASSINTGFQPQHF	TGTGCCAGTAGTATAAATACAGGTTTTCAGCCCCAGCATTTT
TRBJ2-3	-	-	TRBV18	CASSGPYTDTQYF	TGTGCCAGCTCTGGTCCCTACACAGATACGCAGTATTTT
TRBJ1-2	-	-	TRBV7-9	CASSPPGVYGYTF	TGTGCCAGCAGCCCCCCAGGGGTCTATGGCTACACCTTC
TRBJ2-7	-	-	TRBV30	CALTKGESYEQYF	TGTGCCCTCACGAAGGGGGAGAGCTACGAGCAGTACTTC
TRBJ2-5	TRBD2	-	TRBV7-2	CASSFRASGGYQETQYF	TGTGCCAGCAGCTTTAGGGCTAGCGGGGGGTACCAAGAGACCCAGTACTTC
TRBJ2-7	TRBD1	-	TRBV7-9	CASSPRQGNYEQYF	TGTGCCAGCAGCCCCCGACAGGGAAACTACGAGCAGTACTTC
TRBJ2-7	-	-	TRBV5-1	CASSREPGPSPHEQYF	TGCGCCAGCAGCCGGGAACCGGGCCCTTCTCCCCACGAGCAGTACTTC
TRBJ2-1	TRBD2	-	TRBV19	CAINTTLGLADNNEQFF	TGTGCCATAAACACAACCCTGGGACTAGCGGATAACAATGAGCAGTTCTTC
TRBJ2-4	TRBD2	-	TRBV28	CASSYGAGAAGGLDIQYF	TGTGCCAGCAGTTATGGGGCCGGGGCGGCGGGGGGGCTGGACATTCAGTACTTC
TRBJ1-6	TRBD1	-	TRBV5-1	CASSVGQEVSPLHF	TGCGCCAGCAGCGTGGGACAGGAGGTTTCACCCCTCCACTTT
TRBJ2-7	-	-	TRBV21-1	CASSKNGTGIYEQYF	TGTGCCAGCAGCAAAAATGGGACAGGGATCTACGAGCAGTACTTC
TRBJ1-2	TRBD1	-	TRBV7-2	CASSLVGGGPYGYTF	TGTGCCAGCAGCTTAGTTGGAGGGGGCCCCTATGGCTACACCTTC
TRBJ2-7	-	-	TRBV5-1	CASSLVPGYEQYF	TGCGCCAGCAGCTTGGTCCCAGGCTACGAGCAGTACTTC
TRBJ2-5	TRBD2	-	TRBV5-6	CASSLGRGSHIQETQYF	TGTGCCAGCAGCTTGGGCCGCGGGAGTCACATCCAAGAGACCCAGTACTTC
TRBJ2-7	-	-	TRBV5-6	CASSFGQGADEQYF	TGTGCCAGCAGCTTTGGGCAGGGCGCTGACGAGCAGTACTTC
TRBJ2-1	-	-	TRBV5-1	CASSLAGDYNEQFF	TGCGCCAGCAGCTTGGCGGGAGACTACAATGAGCAGTTCTTC
TRBJ2-5	TRBD2	-	TRBV14	CASSHILAGAETQYF	TGTGCCAGCAGCCACATACTAGCGGGAGCAGAGACCCAGTACTTC
TRBJ2-7	-	-	TRBV7-3	CASSPSSGSYEQYF	TGTGCCAGCAGTCCCTCATCGGGATCCTACGAGCAGTACTTC
TRBJ1-2	-	-	TRBV7-2	CASSSSVGGARGYTF	TGTGCCAGCAGCTCCTCGGTTGGGGGGGCGCGGGGCTACACCTTC
TRBJ2-3	TRBD2	-	TRBV25-1	CASSDLLAGGLDTQYF	TGTGCCAGCAGTGATCTCCTAGCGGGGGGTCTGGATACGCAGTATTTT